This TCR beta chain was recovered during a study of T cell responses to AZD1222 COVID-19 vaccine. Pooling was applied to second doses at about 4 or about 12 weeks. The CDR3 extends over 15 amino acids. CDR1 SGHRS and CDR2 YFSETQ come from the germline V gene. V was clipped by 0 bases and J by 7 bases; unmatched bases: 5. Comments on this clone: Its antigen is still unknown.

Assay used: immunoSEQ multiplex PCR; TCRdb lists only in-frame clones, some missing. The table records fewer than 85,000 clones, about 85% of them present only once. Study-wide findings and caveats: Recipients of two AZD1222 doses showed rising Spike-specific TCR breadth and depth. White British ancestry dominated among donors, who included more females, and clonal diversity was possibly underestimated. Seropositive AZD1222 recipients at baseline numbered only six or seven.

The specimen was peripheral blood, collected 28 days after the second AZD1222 dose. The TCR comes from an adult who received the AZD1222 COVID-19 vaccine. This rearrangement joins TRBV5-1 to TRBJ2-1, with TRBD1 identical over 9 bases. The DNA of the CDR3 is TGCGCCAGCAGCTTGGTACAGGGGGCAGGGAATGAGCAGTTCTTC. Translation: CASSLVQGAGNEQFF.